These 25 T cell receptor beta chains originate from one sample sequenced in a study of cytomegalovirus exposure and HLA in healthy donors (dated by TCRdb to between 2016 and 2019). The library was prepared using the immunoSEQ multiplex PCR assay. The multiplex PCR relied on a mix of 60 forward primers for TCR Vbeta segments and 13 reverse primers for TCR Jbeta segments. TCRdb obtained this table from immuneACCESS and retained in-frame rearrangements with V and J assigned. These tables miss some clones; where compared with another copy, unresolved V genes account for less than half of the shortfall, and the remainder is unexplained. A total of about 130,000 clones appear in this sample, about two thirds of them only once. Of the sample, 2.6% is held by the ten largest clones. Sequencing was done on a sample of PBMCs. Every receptor here comes from a woman aged 60-70 years in good health and CMV-seropositive.

This chain joins TRBV7-9 and TRBJ2-6, with 10 bases lining up with TRBD1. V trimming: 5 bases; J trimming: 3 bases; junction bases outside the gene matches: 10. Germline assignment: CDR1 SEHNR and CDR2 FQNEAQ (reference sequence). The CDR3 length is 18 residues. The CDR3 spells CASSPAGTGVFGANVLTF. CDR3 nucleotide sequence: TGTGCCAGCAGCCCCGCCGGGACAGGGGTCTTTGGGGCCAACGTCCTGACTTTC.

The table lists this clone with a count of one. CDR3 sequence reads: CASSPIASTDTQYF. CDR3 coding DNA: TGTGCCAGCAGCCCGATAGCTAGCACAGATACGCAGTATTTT. V usage is TRBV9 and J usage is TRBJ2-3; D remains ambiguous. Trimming shortened V by 4 bases and J by 0 bases, and 9 bases separated the two germline ends. This CDR3 has 14 amino acids. Per the germline V gene, CDR1 is SGDLS and CDR2 is YYNGEE.

The chain joins TRBV5-1 to TRBJ2-1; 8 nucleotides align to TRBD2. J was trimmed by 6 bases and V by 5 bases; bases with no gene match: 10. The CDR3 has 15 residues. From germline, CDR1 is SGHRS and CDR2 YFSETQ. The CDR3 sequence: CASRSNGGALNEQFF. The CDR3 bases are TGCGCCAGCAGATCTAACGGGGGGGCCCTCAATGAGCAGTTCTTC.

The chain employs TRBV5-1 and TRBJ1-4; no definite D call. CDR3 size: 13 residues. The V and J ends lost 0 bases and 6 bases respectively, with 6 bases between them. The V gene's germline CDR1 is SGHRS and CDR2 YFSETQ. CDR3 sequence: CASSLGQYEKLFF. CDR3 nucleotide sequence: TGCGCCAGCAGCTTGGGACAATATGAAAAACTGTTTTTT.

The chain combines TRBV9 with TRBJ2-1, with D maybe TRBD2 (6 bases). V lost 0 bases and J lost 4, with 14 bases in between. The CDR3 sequence is 16 residues long. Germline V gene data show CDR1 as SGDLS and CDR2 as YYNGEE. CDR3 loop: CASSVAVTGVYNEQFF. CDR3 bases: TGTGCCAGCAGCGTAGCGGTGACGGGGGTTTACAATGAGCAGTTCTTC.

The chain combines TRBV14 with TRBJ2-2, with a weak D call TRBD1 (6 bases). CDR3 length equals 16 residues. Trimming removed 0 bases at V and 4 bases at J, with 12 bases between. Germline assignment: CDR1 SGHDN and CDR2 FVKESK. CDR3 DNA sequence: TGTGCCAGCAGCCAAGATGGCGACAGGTTCACCGGGGAGCTGTTTTTT. This gives the protein CASSQDGDRFTGELFF.

On this clone: Within the sample, other DNA sequences also encode this same CDR3. The chain employs TRBV7-8 and TRBJ2-7; D perhaps matches TRBD2 (5 bases). This CDR3 is built from 14 residues. The V end was cut by 1 base, the J end by 3 bases, with 10 bases between. Germline lookup yields CDR1 SGHVS and CDR2 FQNEAQ. Here the CDR3 reads CASSLGGSDYEQYF. The CDR3 DNA reads TGTGCCAGCAGCTTAGGAGGGAGTGACTACGAGCAGTACTTC.

This clone was seen a single time. V is TRBV6-5 and J is TRBJ2-2, with D perhaps TRBD2 (5 bases). V gave up 6 bases and J gave up 6 bases, with 14 bases separating them. Germline loops: CDR1 MNHEY, CDR2 SVGAGI. This CDR3 region has 14 residues. The CDR3 is CASSSVLGAGELFF. The CDR3 DNA is TGTGCCAGCAGCTCGGTCCTCGGGGCCGGGGAGCTGTTTTTT.

This sequence joins TRBV6-4 and TRBJ2-5; D unclear. The CDR3 has 13 amino acids. Per germline, CDR1 MRHNA and CDR2 SNTAGT. Trimming left V 3 bases short and J 7 bases short, with 12 bases between. Written as DNA, the CDR3 is TGTGCCAGCAGTGAGGCGGAGATGGGGACCCAGTACTTC. Translating gives CASSEAEMGTQYF.

The V call is TRBV6-5, the J call TRBJ1-2; no clear D. The CDR3 length is 15 residues. Trimming took 0 bases from V and 4 from J, leaving 12 bases between them. CDR1 is MNHEY, CDR2 SVGAGI, per germline. CDR3: CASSYSSVVSYGYTF. The CDR3, as DNA: TGTGCCAGCAGTTACTCATCGGTTGTGAGCTATGGCTACACCTTC.

This clone was counted between two and nine times. This chain joins TRBV2 and TRBJ1-1; D possibly corresponds to TRBD1 (6 bases). CDR3 length equals 15 residues. Germline-derived CDR1 and CDR2 are SNHLY and FYNNEI. Trimming removed 2 bases from V and 11 bases from J, with 21 bases in between. The CDR3 DNA sequence: TGTGCCAGCAGTGAAATGGGGGGGGCACGGCGTGTGGCTTTCTTT. This gives the protein CASSEMGGARRVAFF.

The J gene is TRBJ2-7, the V gene TRBV19; 7 bases are a match to TRBD1. The V segment lost 9 bases and the J segment 6 bases; nucleotides outside the gene matches: 14. The CDR3 is 14 amino acids. Germline CDR1 and CDR2: LNHDA and SQIVND (reference sequence). This CDR3 reads CASESMGTVGEQYF. CDR3 in DNA: TGTGCCAGCGAGTCCATGGGGACAGTCGGCGAGCAGTACTTC.

The V and J genes are TRBV6-5 and TRBJ2-3; TRBD1 agrees at 9 bases. Germline V gives CDR1 MNHEY, CDR2 SVGAGI. The CDR3 length is 14 residues. CDR3 bases: TGTGCGTCCAGCACGGGGACAGGGATAATAGCGCAGTATTTT. The encoded protein is CASSTGTGIIAQYF.

This chain joins TRBV5-5 and TRBJ1-1; D not certain. Trimming pared 0 bases from V and 0 bases from J, leaving 6 bases between. This CDR3 has 14 amino acids. Germline V lookup: CDR1 SGHKS, CDR2 YYEKEE (reference sequence). This CDR3 reads CASSLDTVNTEAFF. The CDR3 DNA reads as TGTGCCAGCAGCTTGGATACGGTGAACACTGAAGCTTTCTTT. Variable domain in full (rest from reference TRBV5-5 and TRBJ1-1): DAGVTQSPTHLIKTRGQQVTLRCSPISGHKSVSWYQQVLGQGPQFIFQYYEKEERGRGNFPDRFSARQFPNYSSELNVNALLLGDSALYLCASSLDTVNTEAFFGQGTRLTVV.

V is TRBV11-2 and J is TRBJ1-1, with D hard to call. The CDR3 loop spans 14 amino acids. Germline loops: CDR1 SGHAT, CDR2 FQNNGV. Trimming took 0 bases from V and 3 from J, leaving 8 bases between them. CDR3 nucleotide sequence: TGTGCCAGCAGCTTAGAGAGGGTATACACTGAAGCTTTCTTT. Translated, it gives CASSLERVYTEAFF.

V gene TRBV7-2 combines with J gene TRBJ2-7; TRBD1 agrees at 8 bases. With V trimmed by 3 bases and J by 0 bases, 4 bases remained unmatched. CDR3 size: 15 residues. The germline V gene has CDR1 SGHTA and CDR2 FQGNSA. This CDR3 reads CASSLGRGPSYEQYF. DNA for the CDR3: TGTGCCAGCAGCTTGGGCAGGGGGCCCTCCTACGAGCAGTACTTC.

The chain employs TRBV7-9 and TRBJ1-1; D possibly corresponds to TRBD1 (6 bases). This CDR3 region has 17 residues. V shed 2 bases and J shed 0 bases, with 16 bases lying between them. CDR1 is SEHNR and CDR2 is FQNEAQ in the germline V gene (reference sequence). The CDR3 DNA reads TGTGCCAGCAGCTTAATTAAGGACAGCTTCATGAACACTGAAGCTTTCTTT. It is translated as CASSLIKDSFMNTEAFF.

V usage is TRBV9 and J usage is TRBJ1-4; 7 bases align to TRBD1. Germline values: CDR1 SGDLS, CDR2 YYNGEE. The V segment lost 3 bases and the J segment 7 bases; nucleotides outside the gene matches: 9. The length of the CDR3 is 15 residues. The CDR3 sequence is CASSARQGQAEKLFF. The CDR3 DNA reads as TGTGCCAGCAGCGCTAGACAGGGCCAGGCTGAAAAACTGTTTTTT. The full variable domain, completed using reference TRBV9 and TRBJ1-4, is DSGVTQTPKHLITATGQRVTLRCSPRSGDLSVYWYQQSLDQGLQFLIQYYNGEERAKGNILERFSAQQFPDLHSELNLSSLELGDSALYFCASSARQGQAEKLFFGSGTQLSVL.

The DNA of the CDR3 is TGTGCCAGCAGCTTGGCCCGTCCTAACTATGGCTACACCTTC. Its protein product is CASSLARPNYGYTF. The V and J genes are TRBV5-4 and TRBJ1-2; D is undetermined. V lost 0 bases to trimming and J lost 0 bases, with 6 bases between them. This CDR3 region has 14 residues. Looked up from germline, CDR1 is SGHNT and CDR2 is YYREEE (reference sequence).

The V and J genes are TRBV4-2 and TRBJ1-6; D ambiguous. Trimming removed 1 base from V and 5 bases from J, with 9 bases in between. CDR3 length: 15 amino acids. In germline, CDR1 is LGHNA, CDR2 YNFKEQ. The CDR3 sequence is CASSQGGTDNSPLHF. The DNA of the CDR3 is TGTGCCAGCAGCCAAGGAGGTACCGATAATTCACCCCTCCACTTT.

V is TRBV6-1 and J is TRBJ1-2, with TRBD1 matching over 8 bases. Germline CDR1 MNHNS, CDR2 SASEGT. Germline trimming cut 7 bases from V and 7 bases from J; bases unmatched to any gene: 11. The CDR3 has 14 residues. CDR3 sequence: CASITGQAPLGYTF. The CDR3 DNA reads as TGTGCCAGCATTACGGGACAGGCCCCTCTTGGCTACACCTTC.

The V gene is TRBV5-1, the J gene TRBJ1-1; 10 bases fit TRBD1. The V segment lost 4 bases and the J segment 5 bases; nucleotides outside the gene matches: 8. CDR3 length: 15 amino acids. The V gene's germline CDR1 is SGHRS and CDR2 YFSETQ. The DNA of the CDR3 is TGCGCCAGCAGCCAGACAGGGGGCGCGGGGACTGAAGCTTTCTTT. Translation gives CASSQTGGAGTEAFF.

The rearrangement uses TRBV2 and TRBJ2-3, with D perhaps matching TRBD2 (7 bases). In germline, CDR1 is SNHLY, CDR2 FYNNEI. The V gene lost 10 bases and the J gene lost 2 bases, with 22 bases spanning the gap. This CDR3 region has 16 residues. The CDR3 loop reads CAIPTGGQGTTDTQYF. CDR3 nucleotide sequence: TGTGCCATCCCAACCGGGGGGCAGGGGACCACAGATACGCAGTATTTT.

The rearrangement links TRBV11-3 to TRBJ2-2; D is unclear. Germline V gives CDR1 SGHNT, CDR2 YENEEA. This CDR3 has 13 residues. The ends were cut back, 2 bases at V and 3 bases at J, with 4 bases in the middle. The CDR3 DNA reads as TGTGCCAGCAGCTTACAGGACACCGGGGAGCTGTTTTTT. Protein: CASSLQDTGELFF.

This chain connects TRBV5-1 to TRBJ2-3; D is possibly TRBD1 (6 bases). There are 14 residues in the CDR3. CDR1 and CDR2 from the germline V gene are SGHRS and YFSETQ. Trimming removed 3 bases at V and 2 bases at J, with 10 bases between. This CDR3 is CASSSGQYTDTQYF. In nucleotides, the CDR3 is TGCGCCAGCAGCTCCGGACAGTACACAGATACGCAGTATTTT.